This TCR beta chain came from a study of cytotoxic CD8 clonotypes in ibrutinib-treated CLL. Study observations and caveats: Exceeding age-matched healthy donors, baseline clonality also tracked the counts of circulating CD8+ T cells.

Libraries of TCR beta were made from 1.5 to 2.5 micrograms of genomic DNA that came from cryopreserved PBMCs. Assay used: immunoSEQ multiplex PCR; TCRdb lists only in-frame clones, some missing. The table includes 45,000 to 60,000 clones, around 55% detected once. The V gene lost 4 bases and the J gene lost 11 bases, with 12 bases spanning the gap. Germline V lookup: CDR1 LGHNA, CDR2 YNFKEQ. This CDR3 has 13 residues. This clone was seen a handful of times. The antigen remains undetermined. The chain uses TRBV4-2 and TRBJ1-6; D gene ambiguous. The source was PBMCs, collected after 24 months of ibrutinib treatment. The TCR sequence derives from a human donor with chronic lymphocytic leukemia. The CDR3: CASSPALGTPLHF. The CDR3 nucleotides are TGTGCCAGCAGCCCGGCCCTTGGTACACCCCTCCACTTT.